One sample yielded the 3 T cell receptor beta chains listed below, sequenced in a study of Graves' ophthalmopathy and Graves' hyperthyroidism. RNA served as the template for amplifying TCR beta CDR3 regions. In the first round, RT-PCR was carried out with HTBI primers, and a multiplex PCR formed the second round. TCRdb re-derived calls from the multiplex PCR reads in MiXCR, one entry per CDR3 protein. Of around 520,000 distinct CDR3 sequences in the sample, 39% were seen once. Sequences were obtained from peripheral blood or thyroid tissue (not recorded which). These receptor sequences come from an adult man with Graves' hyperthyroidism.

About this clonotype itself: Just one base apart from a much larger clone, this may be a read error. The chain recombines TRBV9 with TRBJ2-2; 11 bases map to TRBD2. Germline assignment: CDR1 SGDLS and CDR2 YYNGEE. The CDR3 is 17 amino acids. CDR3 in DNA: TGTGCCAGCAGCGTGGCGACTAGCGGGACAAGTGCTGGGGGGCTGTTTTTT. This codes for CASSVATSGTSAGGLFF.

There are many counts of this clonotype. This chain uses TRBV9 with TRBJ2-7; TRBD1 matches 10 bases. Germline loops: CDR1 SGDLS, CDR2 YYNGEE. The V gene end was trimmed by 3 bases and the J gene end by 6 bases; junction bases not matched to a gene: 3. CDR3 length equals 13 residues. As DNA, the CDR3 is TGTGCCAGCAGCGGACAGGGGGCAGCCGAGCAGTACTTC. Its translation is CASSGQGAAEQYF.

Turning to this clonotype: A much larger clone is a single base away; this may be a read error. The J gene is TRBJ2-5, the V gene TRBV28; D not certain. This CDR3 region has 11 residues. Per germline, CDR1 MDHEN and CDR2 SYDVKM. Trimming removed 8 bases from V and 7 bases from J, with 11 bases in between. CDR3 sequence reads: CASDRWGTQYF. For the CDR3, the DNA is TGTGCCAGCGACCGATGGGGGACCCAGTACTTC. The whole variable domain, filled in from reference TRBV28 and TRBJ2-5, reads DVKVTQSSRYLVKRTGEKVFLECVQDMDHENMFWYRQDPGLGLRLIYFSYDVKMKEKGDIPEGYSVSREKKERFSLILESASTNQTSMYLCASDRWGTQYFGPGTRLLVL.